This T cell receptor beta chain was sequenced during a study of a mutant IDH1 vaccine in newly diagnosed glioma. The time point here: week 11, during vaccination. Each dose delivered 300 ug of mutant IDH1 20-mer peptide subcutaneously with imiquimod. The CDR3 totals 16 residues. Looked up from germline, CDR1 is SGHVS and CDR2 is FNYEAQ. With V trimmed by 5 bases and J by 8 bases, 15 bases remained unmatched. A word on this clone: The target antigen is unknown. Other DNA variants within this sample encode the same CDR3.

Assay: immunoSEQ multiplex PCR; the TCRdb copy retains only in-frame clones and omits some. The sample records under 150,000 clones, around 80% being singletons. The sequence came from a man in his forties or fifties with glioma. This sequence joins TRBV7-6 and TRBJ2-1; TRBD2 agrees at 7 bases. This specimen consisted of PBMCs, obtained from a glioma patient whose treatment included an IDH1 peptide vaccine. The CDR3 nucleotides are TGTGCCAGCAGCCTCGGAGGTGGGAGGGCGCTGGATGAGCAGTTCTTC. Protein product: CASSLGGGRALDEQFF.